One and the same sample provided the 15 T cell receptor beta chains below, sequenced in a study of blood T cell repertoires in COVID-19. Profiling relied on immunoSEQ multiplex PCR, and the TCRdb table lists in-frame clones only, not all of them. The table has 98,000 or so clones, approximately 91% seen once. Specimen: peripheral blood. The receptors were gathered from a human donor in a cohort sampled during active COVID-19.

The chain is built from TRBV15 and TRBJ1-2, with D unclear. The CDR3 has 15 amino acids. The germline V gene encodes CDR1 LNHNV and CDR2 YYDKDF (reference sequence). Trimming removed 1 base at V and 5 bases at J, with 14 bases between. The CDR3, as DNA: TGTGCCACCAGCAGAGGTGGCGGGATTGGTTATGGCTACACCTTC. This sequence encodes CATSRGGGIGYGYTF.

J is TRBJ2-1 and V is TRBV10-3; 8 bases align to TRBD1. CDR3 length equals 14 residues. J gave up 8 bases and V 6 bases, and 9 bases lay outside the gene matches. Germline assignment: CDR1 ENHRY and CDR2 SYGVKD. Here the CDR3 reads CAIRADRGGDEQFF. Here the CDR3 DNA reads TGTGCCATCAGGGCCGACAGGGGCGGCGATGAGCAGTTCTTC.

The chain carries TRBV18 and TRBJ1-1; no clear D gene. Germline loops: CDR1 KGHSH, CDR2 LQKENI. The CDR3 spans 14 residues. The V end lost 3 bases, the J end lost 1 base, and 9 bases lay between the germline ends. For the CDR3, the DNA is TGTGCCAGCTCACCGGCCGGGAGGAACACTGAAGCTTTCTTT. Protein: CASSPAGRNTEAFF.

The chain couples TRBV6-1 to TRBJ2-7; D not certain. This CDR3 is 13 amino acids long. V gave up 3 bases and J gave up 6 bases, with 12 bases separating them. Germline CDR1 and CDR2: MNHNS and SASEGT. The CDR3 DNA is TGTGCCAGCAGTGATGACTTCCCACTCGAGCAGTACTTC. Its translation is CASSDDFPLEQYF.

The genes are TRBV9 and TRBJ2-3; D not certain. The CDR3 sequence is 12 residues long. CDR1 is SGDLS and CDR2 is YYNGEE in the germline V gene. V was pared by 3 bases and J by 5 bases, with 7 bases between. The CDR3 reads CASSAELDTQYF. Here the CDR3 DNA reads TGTGCCAGCAGCGCCGAGTTAGATACGCAGTATTTT. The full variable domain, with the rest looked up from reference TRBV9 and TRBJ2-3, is DSGVTQTPKHLITATGQRVTLRCSPRSGDLSVYWYQQSLDQGLQFLIQYYNGEERAKGNILERFSAQQFPDLHSELNLSSLELGDSALYFCASSAELDTQYFGPGTRLTVL.

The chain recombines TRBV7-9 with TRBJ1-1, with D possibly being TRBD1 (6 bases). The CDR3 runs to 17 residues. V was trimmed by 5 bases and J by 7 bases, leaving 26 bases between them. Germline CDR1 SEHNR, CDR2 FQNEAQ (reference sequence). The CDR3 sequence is CASSLTNWDTREDEAFF. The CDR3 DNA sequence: TGTGCCAGCAGCCTTACCAATTGGGACACCCGTGAAGATGAAGCTTTCTTT.

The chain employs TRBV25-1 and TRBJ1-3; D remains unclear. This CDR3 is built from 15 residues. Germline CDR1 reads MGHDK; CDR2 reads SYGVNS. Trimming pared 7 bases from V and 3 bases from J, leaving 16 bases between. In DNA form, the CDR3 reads TGTGCCAGCACCTTCAGATTGTCAGGTGGAAACACCATATATTTT. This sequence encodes CASTFRLSGGNTIYF.

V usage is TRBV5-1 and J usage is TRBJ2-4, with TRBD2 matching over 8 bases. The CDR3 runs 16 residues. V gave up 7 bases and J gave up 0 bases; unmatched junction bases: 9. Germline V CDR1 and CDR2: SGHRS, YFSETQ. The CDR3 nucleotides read TGCGCCAGCGGCCGACTAGCGAACCTAGCCAAAAACATTCAGTACTTC. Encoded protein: CASGRLANLAKNIQYF.

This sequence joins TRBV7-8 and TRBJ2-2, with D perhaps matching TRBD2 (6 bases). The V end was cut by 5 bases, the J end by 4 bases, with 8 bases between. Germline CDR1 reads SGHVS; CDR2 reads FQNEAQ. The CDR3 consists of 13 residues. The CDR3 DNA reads TGTGCCAGCAGCCCCGGGGGCACCGGGGAGCTGTTTTTT. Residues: CASSPGGTGELFF.

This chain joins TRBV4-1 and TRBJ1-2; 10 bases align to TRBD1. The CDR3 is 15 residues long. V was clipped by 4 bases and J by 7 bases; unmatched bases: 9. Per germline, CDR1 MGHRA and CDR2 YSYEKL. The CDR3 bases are TGCGCCAGCAGCCGACAAAGGACAGGGGGAAGTGGCTACACCTTC. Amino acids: CASSRQRTGGSGYTF.

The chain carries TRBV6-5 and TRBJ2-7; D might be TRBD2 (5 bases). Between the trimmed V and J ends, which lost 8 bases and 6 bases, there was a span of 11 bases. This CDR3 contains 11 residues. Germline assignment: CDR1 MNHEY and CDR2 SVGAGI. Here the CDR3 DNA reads TGTGCCAGCGGAGGACGGGGCGAGCAGTACTTC. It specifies CASGGRGEQYF.

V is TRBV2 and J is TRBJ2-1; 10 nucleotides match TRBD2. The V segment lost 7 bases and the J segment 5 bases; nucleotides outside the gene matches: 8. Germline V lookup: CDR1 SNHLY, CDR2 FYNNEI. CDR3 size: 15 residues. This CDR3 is CASKYWTSGDNEQFF. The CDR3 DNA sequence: TGTGCCAGCAAGTACTGGACTAGCGGAGACAATGAGCAGTTCTTC.

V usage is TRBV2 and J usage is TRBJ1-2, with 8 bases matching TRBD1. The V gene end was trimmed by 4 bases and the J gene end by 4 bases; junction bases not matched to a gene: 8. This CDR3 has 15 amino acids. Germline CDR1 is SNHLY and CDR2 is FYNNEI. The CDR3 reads CASSAPDRAFYGYTF. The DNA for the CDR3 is TGTGCCAGCAGTGCCCCGGACAGGGCCTTCTATGGCTACACCTTC.

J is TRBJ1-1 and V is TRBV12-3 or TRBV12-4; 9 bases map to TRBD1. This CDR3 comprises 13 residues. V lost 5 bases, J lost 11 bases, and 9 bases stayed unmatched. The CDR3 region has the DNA TGTGCCAGCAGTAGGGACAGGGTGGTATTCGCTTTCTTT. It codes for CASSRDRVVFAFF.

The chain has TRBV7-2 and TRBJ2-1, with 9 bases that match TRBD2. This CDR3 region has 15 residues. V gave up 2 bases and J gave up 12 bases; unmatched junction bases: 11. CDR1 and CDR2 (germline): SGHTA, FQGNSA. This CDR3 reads CASSLIAGGPGGQFF. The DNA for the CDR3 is TGTGCCAGCAGCTTAATTGCGGGGGGGCCTGGTGGGCAGTTCTTC. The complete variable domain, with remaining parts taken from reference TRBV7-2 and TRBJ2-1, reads GAGVSQSPSNKVTEKGKDVELRCDPISGHTALYWYRQSLGQGLEFLIYFQGNSAPDKSGLPSDRFSAERTGGSVSTLTIQRTQQEDSAVYLCASSLIAGGPGGQFFGPGTRLTVL.